This T cell receptor beta chain was identified in a study of blood T cell repertoires in COVID-19. Study in general: COVID-19 samples from acute and convalescent phases originated in the United States, Italy and Spain. T cells, B-cell-depleted T cells, or PBMCs supplied cDNA or gDNA.

In the authors' workflow: Researchers report that nucleated cell counts were estimated from reference gene primer amplification. Sequencing was performed with immunoSEQ multiplex PCR; in TCRdb, only in-frame clones are kept and a portion is missing. From that table come the V and J calls and clone size; the DNA was used to work out D and trimming. The sample has roughly 140,000 clones; over 70% are singletons. The sequence derives from a woman aged 55 to 70 with acute or convalescent COVID-19. Sequencing input: peripheral blood.

The CDR3 here is CASSLGLAGVDTQYF. The CDR3 nucleotides read TGCGCCAGCAGCTTGGGACTAGCGGGAGTGGATACGCAGTATTTT. The V and J genes are TRBV5-1 and TRBJ2-3; 12 bases map to TRBD2. Germline V lookup: CDR1 SGHRS, CDR2 YFSETQ. Trimming cost V 0 bases and J 6 bases; bases outside gene matches: 2. This CDR3 spans 15 amino acids.